This T cell receptor (beta chain) was sequenced for a study of cytomegalovirus exposure and HLA in healthy donors. Here immunoSEQ multiplex PCR was the method, and the copy in TCRdb shows in-frame clones only, minus some. This table has 55,000 to 80,000 clones, about 94% appearing once. While the first cohort had around 700 subjects, the donors belonged to the separate validation cohort of about 110 subjects. This CDR3 comprises 17 residues. Germline lookup yields CDR1 SGHNT and CDR2 YYREEE (reference sequence). V lost 1 base to trimming and J lost 1 base, with 12 bases between them. Study findings and constraints: The investigators catalogued 150 to 200 TCR beta chains as cytomegalovirus-associated.

With regard to this clone: Antigen: not known.

J is TRBJ2-6 and V is TRBV5-4; D gene unclear. Sequencing input: PBMCs. This clonotype was sampled from a man younger than 30 in good health and CMV-seropositive. Here the CDR3 reads CASSLPGSFSGANVLTF. The CDR3 DNA is TGTGCCAGCAGCTTGCCAGGTTCCTTTTCTGGGGCCAACGTCCTGACTTTC.